Listed below are T cell receptor beta chains from one sample, sequenced in a study of T-cell reconstitution after alpha-beta-depleted transplantation in children. TCRdb independently ran MiXCR on the PCR reads; one entry per CDR3 protein. The repertoire holds 380,000 or so distinct CDR3 sequences, roughly 13% seen once, with around 4.5% in the top ten. The specimen comprised PBMCs, sampled from the stem cell graft. Receptors were obtained from a human donor who donated a stem cell graft to a child with Fanconi anemia. The CDR3 runs from the conserved cysteine through the conserved F or W. D genes are given only for firm matches. The size entry is marked missing in some rows and otherwise reads once, few, many or a size class.

NA,NA,TRBV5-4,TRBJ1-1,CASSATGTEAFF,TGTGCCAGCAGCGCTACAGGGACTGAAGCTTTCTTT
few,NA,TRBV14,TRBJ2-1,CASSLHQSQTQGGSSYNEQFF,TGTGCCAGCAGCCTACACCAAAGCCAGACCCAAGGGGGGAGCTCCTACAATGAGCAGTTCTTC
few,TRBD2,TRBV7-9,TRBJ2-2,CASLRPAGGQLTGELFF,TGTGCCTCCCTCCGCCCAGCGGGGGGGCAGCTGACCGGGGAGCTGTTTTTT
NA,TRBD1,TRBV11-2,TRBJ2-6,CASSFRTGANSGANVLTF,TGTGCCAGCAGCTTCCGGACAGGGGCCAACTCTGGGGCCAACGTCCTGACTTTC
few,NA,TRBV6-1,TRBJ2-5,CASSSASDAGQETQYF,TGTGCCAGCAGTAGTGCATCGGACGCAGGCCAAGAGACCCAGTACTTC
NA,NA,TRBV19,TRBJ1-2,CASSSRMNYGYTF,TGTGCCAGTAGTAGCAGAATGAACTATGGCTACACCTTC
few,NA,TRBV12-3/TRBV12-4,TRBJ1-2,CASSTLGDGYTF,TGTGCCAGCAGTACCCTGGGGGACGGCTACACCTTC
NA,TRBD1,TRBV5-1,TRBJ2-1,CASSETGGRYNEQFF,TGCGCCAGCAGCGAGACAGGGGGCCGGTACAATGAGCAGTTCTTC
NA,NA,TRBV4-2,TRBJ1-5,CASSQVESSVQPQHF,TGTGCCAGCAGCCAAGTAGAGTCGTCGGTTCAGCCCCAGCATTTT
few,NA,TRBV28,TRBJ2-1,CASEKWANEQFF,TGTGCCAGCGAGAAGTGGGCAAATGAGCAGTTCTTC
many,NA,TRBV6-2/TRBV6-3,TRBJ1-2,CASSYGQRSYTF,TGTGCCAGCAGTTACGGACAGAGGAGCTACACCTTC
few,NA,TRBV15,TRBJ1-1,CATSRDSREAFF,TGTGCCACCAGCAGAGACAGCCGTGAAGCTTTCTTT
many,NA,TRBV5-1,TRBJ1-1,CASSLRSGNTEAFF,TGCGCCAGCAGCTTAAGGAGCGGCAACACTGAAGCTTTCTTT
NA,NA,TRBV5-5,TRBJ2-5,CASSLTPFNQETQYF,TGTGCCAGCAGCTTGACACCTTTCAACCAAGAGACCCAGTACTTC
NA,NA,TRBV18,TRBJ2-7,CASSPGIRNSYEQYF,TGTGCCAGCTCACCAGGTATACGTAACTCCTACGAGCAGTACTTC
few,TRBD1,TRBV18,TRBJ2-1,CASSPLGQGINEQFF,TGTGCCAGCTCACCACTAGGACAGGGGATCAATGAGCAGTTCTTC
NA,TRBD2,TRBV28,TRBJ2-2,CASSSDPGGTGELFF,TGTGCCAGCAGCTCCGACCCGGGGGGCACCGGGGAGCTGTTTTTT
many,NA,TRBV7-2,TRBJ1-4,CASRLSALSTNEKLFF,TGTGCCAGCAGACTTTCTGCCCTTTCAACTAATGAAAAACTGTTTTTT